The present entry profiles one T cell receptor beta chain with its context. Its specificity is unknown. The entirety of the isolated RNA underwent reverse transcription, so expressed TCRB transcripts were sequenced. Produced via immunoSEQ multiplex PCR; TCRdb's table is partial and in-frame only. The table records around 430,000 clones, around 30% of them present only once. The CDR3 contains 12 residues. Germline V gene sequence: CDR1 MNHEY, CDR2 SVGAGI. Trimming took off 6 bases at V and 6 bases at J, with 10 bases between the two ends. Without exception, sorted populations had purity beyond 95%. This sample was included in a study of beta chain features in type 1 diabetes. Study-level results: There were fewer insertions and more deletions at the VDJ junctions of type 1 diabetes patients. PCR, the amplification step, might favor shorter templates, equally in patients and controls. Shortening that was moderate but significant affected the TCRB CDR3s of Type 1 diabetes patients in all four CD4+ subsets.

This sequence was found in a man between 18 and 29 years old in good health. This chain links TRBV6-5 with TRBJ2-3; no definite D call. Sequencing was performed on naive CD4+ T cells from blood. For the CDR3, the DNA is TGTGCCAGCAGGACCGCATCGGATACGCAGTATTTT. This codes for CASRTASDTQYF.